This T cell receptor (beta chain) came from a study of cytomegalovirus exposure and HLA in healthy donors. PCR amplification relied on 60 Vbeta primers (plus 13 Jbeta primers). Produced via immunoSEQ multiplex PCR; TCRdb's table is partial and in-frame only. The sample records 60,000 to 85,000 clones, around 70% being singletons. The CDR3 sequence is 15 residues long. The V and J ends lost 3 bases and 1 base respectively, with 13 bases between them. Per germline, CDR1 SGHRS and CDR2 YFSETQ. The J gene is TRBJ1-1, the V gene TRBV5-1, with D uncertain. The receptor was isolated from a human donor in good health. The specimen was PBMCs. CDR3 nucleotides: TGCGCCAGCAGCTCTCTAGGAGGTGGGAACACTGAAGCTTTCTTT. Translating it yields CASSSLGGGNTEAFF.